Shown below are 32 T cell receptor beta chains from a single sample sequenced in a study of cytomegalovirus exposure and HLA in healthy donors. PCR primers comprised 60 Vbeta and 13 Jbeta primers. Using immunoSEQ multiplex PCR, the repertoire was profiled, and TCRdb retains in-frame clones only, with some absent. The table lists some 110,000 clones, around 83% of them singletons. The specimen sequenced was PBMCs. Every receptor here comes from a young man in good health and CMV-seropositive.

In DNA, the CDR3 is TGTGCCAGCAGTGTCCCGACAGGGTGGGTAGTTGATGAGCAGTTCTTC. This translates into CASSVPTGWVVDEQFF. The chain joins TRBV6-1 to TRBJ2-1, with TRBD1 matching 7 bases. In germline, CDR1 is MNHNS, CDR2 SASEGT. CDR3 length: 16 residues. The J segment lost 8 bases and the V segment lost 4 bases, leaving 14 bases of the junction unmatched.

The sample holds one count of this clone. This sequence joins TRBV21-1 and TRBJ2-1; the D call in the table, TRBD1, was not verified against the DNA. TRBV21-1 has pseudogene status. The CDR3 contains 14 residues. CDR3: CASSKGRLDHEQFF. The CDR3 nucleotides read TGTGCCAGCAGCAAGGGGCGTTTGGACCATGAGCAGTTCTTC.

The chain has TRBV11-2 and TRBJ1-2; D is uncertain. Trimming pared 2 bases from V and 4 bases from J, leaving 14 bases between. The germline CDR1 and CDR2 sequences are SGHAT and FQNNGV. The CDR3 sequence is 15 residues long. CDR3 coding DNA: TGTGCCAGCAGCTTATCGAGGGCATATTTCTATGGCTACACCTTC. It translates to CASSLSRAYFYGYTF. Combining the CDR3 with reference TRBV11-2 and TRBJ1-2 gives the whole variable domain EAGVAQSPRYKIIEKRQSVAFWCNPISGHATLYWYQQILGQGPKLLIQFQNNGVVDDSQLPKDRFSAERLKGVDSTLKIQPAKLEDSAVYLCASSLSRAYFYGYTFGSGTRLTVV.

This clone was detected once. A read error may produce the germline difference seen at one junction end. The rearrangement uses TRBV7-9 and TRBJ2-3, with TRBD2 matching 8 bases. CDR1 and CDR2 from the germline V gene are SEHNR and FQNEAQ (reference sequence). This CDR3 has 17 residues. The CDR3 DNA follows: TGTTCCAGCAGCTTAGCCCACAGCGGGGGCCGGCCAGATACGCAGTATTTT. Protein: CSSSLAHSGGRPDTQYF.

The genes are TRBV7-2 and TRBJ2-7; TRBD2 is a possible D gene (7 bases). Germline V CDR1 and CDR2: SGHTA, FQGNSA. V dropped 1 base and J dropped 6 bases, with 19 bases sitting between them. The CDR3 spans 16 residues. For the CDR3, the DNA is TGTGCCAGCAGCTTAGTCGGCGGGGGCGCGTCCCTCGAGCAGTACTTC. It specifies CASSLVGGGASLEQYF.

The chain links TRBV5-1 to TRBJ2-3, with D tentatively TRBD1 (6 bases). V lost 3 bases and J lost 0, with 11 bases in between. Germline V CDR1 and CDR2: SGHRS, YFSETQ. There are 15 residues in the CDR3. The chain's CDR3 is CASSSTRGSTDTQYF. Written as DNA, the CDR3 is TGCGCCAGCAGCTCAACTAGGGGGAGCACAGATACGCAGTATTTT.

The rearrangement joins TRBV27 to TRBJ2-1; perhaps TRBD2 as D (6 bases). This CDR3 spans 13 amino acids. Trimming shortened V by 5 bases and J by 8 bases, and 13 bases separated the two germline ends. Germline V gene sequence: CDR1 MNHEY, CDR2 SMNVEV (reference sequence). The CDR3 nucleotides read TGTGCCAGCAGTCTCGGACTAAACTATGAGCAGTTCTTC. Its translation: CASSLGLNYEQFF.

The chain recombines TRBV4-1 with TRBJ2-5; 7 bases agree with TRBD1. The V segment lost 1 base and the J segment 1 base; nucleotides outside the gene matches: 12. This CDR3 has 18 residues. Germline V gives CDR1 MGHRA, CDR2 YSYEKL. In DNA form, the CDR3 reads TGCGCCAGCAGCCAAGTCCTTATAGGACAGGCTAGCCAAGAGACCCAGTACTTC. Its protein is CASSQVLIGQASQETQYF.

The CDR3 loop reads CASSLSFRVQETQYF. CDR3 nucleotide sequence: TGTGCCAGCAGCTTGTCTTTCCGGGTTCAAGAGACCCAGTACTTC. The chain employs TRBV5-5 and TRBJ2-5; D gene unclear. The V gene's germline CDR1 is SGHKS and CDR2 YYEKEE (reference sequence). V lost 1 base, J lost 2 bases, and 12 bases lay in between. The CDR3 has 15 amino acids.

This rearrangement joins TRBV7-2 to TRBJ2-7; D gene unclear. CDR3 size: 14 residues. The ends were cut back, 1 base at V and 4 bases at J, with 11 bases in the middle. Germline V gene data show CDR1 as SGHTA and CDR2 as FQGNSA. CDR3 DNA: TGTGCCAGCAGCTTAGTCGGGTTAGTGTACGAGCAGTACTTC. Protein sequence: CASSLVGLVYEQYF.

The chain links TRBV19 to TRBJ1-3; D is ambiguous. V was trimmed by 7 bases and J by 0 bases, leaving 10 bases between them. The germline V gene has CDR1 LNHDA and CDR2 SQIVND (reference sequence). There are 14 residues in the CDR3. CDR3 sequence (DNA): TGTGCCAGTAAAGAGCAAAACTCTGGAAACACCATATATTTT. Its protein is CASKEQNSGNTIYF.

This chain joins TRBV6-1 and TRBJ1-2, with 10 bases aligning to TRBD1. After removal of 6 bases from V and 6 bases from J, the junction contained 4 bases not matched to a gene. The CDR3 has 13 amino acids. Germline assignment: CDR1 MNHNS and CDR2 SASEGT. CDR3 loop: CASSLTGGDGYTF. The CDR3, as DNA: TGTGCCAGCAGCCTGACAGGGGGCGATGGCTACACCTTC.

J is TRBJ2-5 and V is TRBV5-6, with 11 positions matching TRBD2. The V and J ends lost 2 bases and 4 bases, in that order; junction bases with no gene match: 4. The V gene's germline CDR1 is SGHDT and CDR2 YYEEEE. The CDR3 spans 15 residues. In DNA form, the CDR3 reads TGTGCCAGCAGCTTTATAGCGGGAGGGCGAGAGACCCAGTACTTC. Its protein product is CASSFIAGGRETQYF. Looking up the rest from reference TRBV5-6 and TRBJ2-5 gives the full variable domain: DAGVTQSPTHLIKTRGQQVTLRCSPKSGHDTVSWYQQALGQGPQFIFQYYEEEERQRGNFPDRFSGHQFPNYSSELNVNALLLGDSALYLCASSFIAGGRETQYFGPGTRLLVL.

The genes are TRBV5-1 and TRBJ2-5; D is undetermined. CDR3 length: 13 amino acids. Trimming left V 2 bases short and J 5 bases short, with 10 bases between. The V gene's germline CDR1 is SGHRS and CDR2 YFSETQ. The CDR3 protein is CASSFTSRETQYF. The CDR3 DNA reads TGCGCCAGCAGCTTTACCAGCAGGGAGACCCAGTACTTC.

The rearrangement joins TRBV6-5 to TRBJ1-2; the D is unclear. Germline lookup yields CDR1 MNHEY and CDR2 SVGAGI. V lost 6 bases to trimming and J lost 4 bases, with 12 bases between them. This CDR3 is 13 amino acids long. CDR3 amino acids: CASSRTRLYGYTF. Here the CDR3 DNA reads TGTGCCAGCAGCAGGACTCGGCTCTATGGCTACACCTTC.

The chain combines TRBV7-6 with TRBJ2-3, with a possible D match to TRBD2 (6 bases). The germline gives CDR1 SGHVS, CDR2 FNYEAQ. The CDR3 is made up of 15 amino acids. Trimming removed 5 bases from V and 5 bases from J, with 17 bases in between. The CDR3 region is CASSPAGGPVDTQYF. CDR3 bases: TGTGCCAGCAGCCCCGCCGGAGGGCCAGTAGATACGCAGTATTTT.

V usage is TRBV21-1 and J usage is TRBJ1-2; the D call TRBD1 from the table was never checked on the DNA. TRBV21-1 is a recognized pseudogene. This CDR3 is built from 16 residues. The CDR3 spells CASSKGPDRPNYGYTF. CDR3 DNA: TGTGCCAGCAGCAAAGGGCCAGACAGACCTAACTATGGCTACACCTTC.

The CDR3 is CASSSGLAVIYEQYF. In DNA form, the CDR3 reads TGTGCCAGCAGTTCGGGACTAGCGGTAATCTACGAGCAGTACTTC. The chain has TRBV28 and TRBJ2-7; 11 nucleotides align to TRBD2. V was clipped by 4 bases and J by 3 bases; unmatched bases: 5. The CDR3 has 15 residues. Germline V gives CDR1 MDHEN, CDR2 SYDVKM.

The CDR3 region is CASSHNVLRGQETQYF. The CDR3 nucleotides read TGTGCCAGCTCCCACAACGTCCTTAGGGGCCAAGAGACCCAGTACTTC. V and J are TRBV18 and TRBJ2-5, with TRBD1 as a possible D gene (5 bases). The CDR3 has 16 residues. Germline loops: CDR1 KGHSH, CDR2 LQKENI. V dropped 6 bases and J dropped 1 base, with 18 bases sitting between them.

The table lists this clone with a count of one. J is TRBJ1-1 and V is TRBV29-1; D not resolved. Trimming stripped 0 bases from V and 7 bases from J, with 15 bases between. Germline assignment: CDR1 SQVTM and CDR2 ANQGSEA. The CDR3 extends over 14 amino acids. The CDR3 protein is CSVEESRFKSEAFF. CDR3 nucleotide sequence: TGCAGCGTTGAAGAAAGCCGGTTTAAGAGTGAAGCTTTCTTT.

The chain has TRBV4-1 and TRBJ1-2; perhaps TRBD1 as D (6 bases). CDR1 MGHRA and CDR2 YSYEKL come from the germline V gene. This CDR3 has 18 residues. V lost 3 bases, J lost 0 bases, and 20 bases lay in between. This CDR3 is CASSHIGRTARTNYGYTF. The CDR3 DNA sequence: TGCGCCAGCAGCCACATAGGTCGGACAGCCAGAACTAACTATGGCTACACCTTC.

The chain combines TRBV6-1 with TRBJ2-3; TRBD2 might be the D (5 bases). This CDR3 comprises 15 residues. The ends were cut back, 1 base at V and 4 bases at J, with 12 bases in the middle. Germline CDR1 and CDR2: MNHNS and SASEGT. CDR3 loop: CASSEGRSDADTQYF. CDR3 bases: TGTGCCAGCAGTGAAGGTCGTAGCGACGCAGATACGCAGTATTTT.

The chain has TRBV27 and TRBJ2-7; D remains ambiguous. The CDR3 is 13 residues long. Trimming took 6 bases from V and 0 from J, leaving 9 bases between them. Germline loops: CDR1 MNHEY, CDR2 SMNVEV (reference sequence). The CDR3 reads CASSPRSSYEQYF. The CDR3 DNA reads TGTGCCAGCAGCCCGCGGAGCTCCTACGAGCAGTACTTC.

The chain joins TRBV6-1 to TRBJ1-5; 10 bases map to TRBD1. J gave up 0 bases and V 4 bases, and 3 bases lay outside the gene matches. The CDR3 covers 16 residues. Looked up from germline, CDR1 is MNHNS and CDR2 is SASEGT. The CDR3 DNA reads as TGTGCCAGCAGTGTCCGACAGGGGGCTAGCAATCAGCCCCAGCATTTT. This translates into CASSVRQGASNQPQHF.

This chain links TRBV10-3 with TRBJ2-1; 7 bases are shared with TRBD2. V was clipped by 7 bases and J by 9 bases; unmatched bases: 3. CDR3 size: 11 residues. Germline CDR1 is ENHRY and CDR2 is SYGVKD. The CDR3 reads CAITTGGEQFF. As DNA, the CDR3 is TGTGCCATCACAACGGGGGGTGAGCAGTTCTTC.

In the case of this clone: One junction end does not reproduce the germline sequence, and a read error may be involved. The CDR3 DNA reads TGTGCCAGCAACTTAGGAGTGTCGCCCACAGATACGCAGTATTTT. Protein product: CASNLGVSPTDTQYF. The gene calls are TRBV7-9 and TRBJ2-3, with unresolved D. CDR1 and CDR2 from the germline V gene are SEHNR and FQNEAQ (reference sequence). This CDR3 has 15 residues.

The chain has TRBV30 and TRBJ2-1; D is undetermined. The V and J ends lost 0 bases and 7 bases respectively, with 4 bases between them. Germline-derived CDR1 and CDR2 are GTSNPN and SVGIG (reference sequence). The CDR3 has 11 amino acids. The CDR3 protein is CAWSVLNEQFF. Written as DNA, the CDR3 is TGTGCCTGGAGTGTCTTGAATGAGCAGTTCTTC. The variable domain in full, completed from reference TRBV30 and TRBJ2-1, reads SQTIHQWPATLVQPVGSPLSLECTVEGTSNPNLYWYRQAAGRGLQLLFYSVGIGQISSEVPQNLSASRPQDRQFILSSKKLLLSDSGFYLCAWSVLNEQFFGPGTRLTVL.

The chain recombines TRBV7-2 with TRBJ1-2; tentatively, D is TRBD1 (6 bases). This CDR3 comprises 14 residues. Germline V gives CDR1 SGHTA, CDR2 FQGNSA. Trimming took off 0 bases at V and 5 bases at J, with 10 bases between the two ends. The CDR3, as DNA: TGTGCCAGCAGCTTAGCTACCACAGGGTATGGCTACACCTTC. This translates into CASSLATTGYGYTF. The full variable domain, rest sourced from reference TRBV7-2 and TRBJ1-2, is GAGVSQSPSNKVTEKGKDVELRCDPISGHTALYWYRQSLGQGLEFLIYFQGNSAPDKSGLPSDRFSAERTGGSVSTLTIQRTQQEDSAVYLCASSLATTGYGYTFGSGTRLTVV.

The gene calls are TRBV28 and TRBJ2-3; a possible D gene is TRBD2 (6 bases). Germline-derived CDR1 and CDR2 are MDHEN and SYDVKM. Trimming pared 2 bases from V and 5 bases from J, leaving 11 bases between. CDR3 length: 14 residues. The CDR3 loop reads CASSLTSLGDTQYF. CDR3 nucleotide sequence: TGTGCCAGCAGTTTAACTAGCTTGGGAGATACGCAGTATTTT.

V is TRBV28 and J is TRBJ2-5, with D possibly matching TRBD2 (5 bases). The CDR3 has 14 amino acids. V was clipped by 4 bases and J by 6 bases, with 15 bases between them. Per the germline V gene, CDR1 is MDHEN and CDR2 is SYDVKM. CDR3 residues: CASSSPRTGKTQYF. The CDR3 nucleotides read TGTGCCAGCAGTTCCCCCCGGACGGGGAAGACCCAGTACTTC.

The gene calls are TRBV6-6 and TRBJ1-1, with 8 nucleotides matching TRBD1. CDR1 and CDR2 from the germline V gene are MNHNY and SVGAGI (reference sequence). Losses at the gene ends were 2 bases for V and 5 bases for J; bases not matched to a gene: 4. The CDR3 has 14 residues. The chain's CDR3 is CASSYGQGGTEAFF. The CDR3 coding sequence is TGTGCCAGCAGTTACGGACAGGGAGGGACTGAAGCTTTCTTT.

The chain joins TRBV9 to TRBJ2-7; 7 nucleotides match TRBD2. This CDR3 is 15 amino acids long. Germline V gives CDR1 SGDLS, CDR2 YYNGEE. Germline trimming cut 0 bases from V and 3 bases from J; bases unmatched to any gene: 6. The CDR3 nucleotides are TGTGCCAGCAGCGTAGCCTCTCTAGCGGTCTACGAGCAGTACTTC. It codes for CASSVASLAVYEQYF. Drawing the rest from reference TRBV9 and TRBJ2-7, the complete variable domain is DSGVTQTPKHLITATGQRVTLRCSPRSGDLSVYWYQQSLDQGLQFLIQYYNGEERAKGNILERFSAQQFPDLHSELNLSSLELGDSALYFCASSVASLAVYEQYFGPGTRLTVT.